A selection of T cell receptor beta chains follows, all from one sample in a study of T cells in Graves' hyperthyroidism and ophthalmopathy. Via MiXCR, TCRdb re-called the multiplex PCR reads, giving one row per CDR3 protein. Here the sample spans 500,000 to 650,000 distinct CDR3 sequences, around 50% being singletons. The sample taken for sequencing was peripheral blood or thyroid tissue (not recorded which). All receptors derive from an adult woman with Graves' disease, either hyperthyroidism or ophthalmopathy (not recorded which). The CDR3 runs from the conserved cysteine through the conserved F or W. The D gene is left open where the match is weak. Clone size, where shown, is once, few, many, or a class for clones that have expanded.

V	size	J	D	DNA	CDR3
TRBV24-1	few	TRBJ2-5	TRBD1	TGTGCCACCAGTGAATGGGACAGGGGTGGTGGAGAGACCCAGTACTTC	CATSEWDRGGGETQYF
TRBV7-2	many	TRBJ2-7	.	TGTGCCAGCAGCTTAGTAAGGGGAAAGCAGCACGAGCAGTACTTC	CASSLVRGKQHEQYF
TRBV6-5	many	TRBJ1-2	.	TGTGCCAGCAGGCCTCTTGCGGGCTATGGCTACACCTTC	CASRPLAGYGYTF
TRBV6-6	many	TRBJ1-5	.	TGTGCCAGCAGCCGGGGCGGGAAAAATCAGCCCCAGCATTTT	CASSRGGKNQPQHF
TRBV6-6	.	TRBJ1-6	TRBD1	TGTGCCAGCAGTTCGACAGGGATCTCACCCCTCCACTTT	CASSSTGISPLHF
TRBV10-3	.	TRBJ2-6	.	TGTGCCATCAGTGAGTCGAACAGGGCTGGGGCCAACGTCCTGACTTTC	CAISESNRAGANVLTF
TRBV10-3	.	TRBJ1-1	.	TGTGCCACCACCGAGGGGGACACTGAAGCTTTCTTT	CATTEGDTEAFF
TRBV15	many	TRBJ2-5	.	TGTGCCACCCCCGCGTCAAACAGGGCGAGGGGCCAAGAGACCCAGTACTTC	CATPASNRARGQETQYF
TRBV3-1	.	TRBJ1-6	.	TGTGCCAGCAGCCAAGATGGCGAATATAATTCACCCCTCCACTTT	CASSQDGEYNSPLHF
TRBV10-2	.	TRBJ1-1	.	TGCGCCAGCAGGCTCAGGGACACTGAAGCTTTCTTT	CASRLRDTEAFF
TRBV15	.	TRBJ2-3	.	TGTGCCACCAGCAGAGATTATGGTGATACGCAGTATTTT	CATSRDYGDTQYF
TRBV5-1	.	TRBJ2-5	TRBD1	TGCGCCAGCAGTCCAGGGACAGGGAAAGAGACCCAGTACTTC	CASSPGTGKETQYF
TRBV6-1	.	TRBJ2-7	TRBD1	TGTGCCAGCACCGGGTCCGCGACAGGGAAGTCCTACGAGCAGTACTTC	CASTGSATGKSYEQYF
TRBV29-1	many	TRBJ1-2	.	TGCAGCGTTGAGCCAGGGAACTATGGCTACACCTTC	CSVEPGNYGYTF
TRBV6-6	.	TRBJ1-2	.	TGTGCCAGCAGTTACGAGGGGGATGGCTACACCTTC	CASSYEGDGYTF
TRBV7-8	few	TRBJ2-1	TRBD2	TGTGCCAGCAGCACCCCCGGGACTAGCGTTGAGCAGTTCTTC	CASSTPGTSVEQFF
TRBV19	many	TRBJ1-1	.	TGTGCCAGTAGTATGAATCCTCAGAGTTACACTGAAGCTTTCTTT	CASSMNPQSYTEAFF
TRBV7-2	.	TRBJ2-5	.	TGTGCCAGCAGCGTAGAAGGACTAGGGGGGGGGGTGTCGGAGACCCAGTACTTC	CASSVEGLGGGVSETQYF
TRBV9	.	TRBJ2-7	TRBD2	TGTGCCAGCAGCGGGACTAGCGGGAGGGACTCCTACGAGCAGTACTTC	CASSGTSGRDSYEQYF
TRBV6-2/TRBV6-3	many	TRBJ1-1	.	TGTGCCAGCAGTCGCACGAGGACTGAAGCTTTCTTT	CASSRTRTEAFF
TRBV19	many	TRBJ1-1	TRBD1	TGTGCCAGTAGTAGTCATCCGGGACAGGGGAGCACTGAAGCTTTCTTT	CASSSHPGQGSTEAFF
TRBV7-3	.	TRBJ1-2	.	TGTGCCAGCAGCCCGACTGGGGCAGGGATTATCTATGGCTACACCTTC	CASSPTGAGIIYGYTF
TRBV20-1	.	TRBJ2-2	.	TGCAGTGCTAGCCTTGTCGGGAGCGGCGGGGAGCTGTTTTTT	CSASLVGSGGELFF
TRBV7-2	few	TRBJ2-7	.	TGTGCCAGCAGCACCCAAGGGGGGAACGAGCAGTACTTC	CASSTQGGNEQYF
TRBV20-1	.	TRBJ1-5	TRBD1	TGCAGTGCTAGAAACAGGGGGCCCAATCAGCCCCAGCATTTT	CSARNRGPNQPQHF
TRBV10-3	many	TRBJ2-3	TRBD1	TGTGCCATCAGACCGGGACAGGGAAGTACAGATACGCAGTATTTT	CAIRPGQGSTDTQYF
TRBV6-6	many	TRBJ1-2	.	TGTGCCAGCAGTTACTCGTCCGGTGGCTACACCTTC	CASSYSSGGYTF
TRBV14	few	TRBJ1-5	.	TGTGCCAGCAGCCAAGCGCACGGGAATCAGCCCCAGCATTTT	CASSQAHGNQPQHF
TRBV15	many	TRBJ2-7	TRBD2	TGTGCCACCAGCAGAGATTCGCGGGGGTACGAGCAGTACTTC	CATSRDSRGYEQYF
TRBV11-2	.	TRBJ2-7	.	TGTGCCAGCAGCTTAGTGGTCTCCTACGAGCAGTACTTC	CASSLVVSYEQYF
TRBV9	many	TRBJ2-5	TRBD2	TGTGCCAGCAGCCTCGATGGGGGGGGGGAGACCCAGTACTTC	CASSLDGGGETQYF
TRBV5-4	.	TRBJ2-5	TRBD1	TGTGCCAGCAGCTTAACGCCGGGACAGGGTGGTAGGGAACAAGAGACCCAGTACTTC	CASSLTPGQGGREQETQYF
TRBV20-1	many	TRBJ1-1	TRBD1	TGCAGTGCTAGAGAACCAGGGGGATCTGAAGCTTTCTTT	CSAREPGGSEAFF
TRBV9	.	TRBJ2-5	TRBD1	TGCGCCAGCAGCCAGATGGGACAGGGGGCGGCAGAGACCCAGTACTTC	CASSQMGQGAAETQYF
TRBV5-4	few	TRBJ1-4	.	TGTGCCAGCAGCTTGGCGGGCAGGGAAGACGAAAAACTGTTTTTT	CASSLAGREDEKLFF
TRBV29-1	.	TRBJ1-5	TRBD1	TGCAGCGTGATGCCGGGACAGGGGCAAGTTCAGCCCCAGCATTTT	CSVMPGQGQVQPQHF
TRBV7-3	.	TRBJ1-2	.	TGTGCCAGCAGCCTAGCAGCGGACTATGGCTACACCTTC	CASSLAADYGYTF
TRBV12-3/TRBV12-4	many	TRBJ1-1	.	TGTGCCAGCGTGGGGATGAACACTGAAGCTTTCTTT	CASVGMNTEAFF
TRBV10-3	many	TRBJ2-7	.	TGTGCCACCGTGGATCGGACTGACAGCTACGAGCAGTACTTC	CATVDRTDSYEQYF
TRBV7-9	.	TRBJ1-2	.	TGTGCCAGCAGCTTTCTCTCCCGCAATTCTCGAGGATTCTTC	CASSFLSRNSRGFF
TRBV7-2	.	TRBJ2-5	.	TGTGCCAGCAGCCCGGGACACCTATACCAAGAGACCCAGTACTTC	CASSPGHLYQETQYF
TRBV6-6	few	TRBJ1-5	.	TGTGCCAGCAGTTACTCTCGGGAACGTCAGCCCCAGCATTTT	CASSYSRERQPQHF
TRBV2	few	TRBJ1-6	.	TGTGCCAGCAGGAAGGAGAATTCACCCCTCCACTTT	CASRKENSPLHF
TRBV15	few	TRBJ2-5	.	TGTGCCACCAGCAGAGGGTTCGAAGAGACCCAGTACTTC	CATSRGFEETQYF
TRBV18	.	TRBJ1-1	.	TGTGCCAGCTCACTCACAGGGAAGAGAGAGACTGAAGCTTTCTTT	CASSLTGKRETEAFF